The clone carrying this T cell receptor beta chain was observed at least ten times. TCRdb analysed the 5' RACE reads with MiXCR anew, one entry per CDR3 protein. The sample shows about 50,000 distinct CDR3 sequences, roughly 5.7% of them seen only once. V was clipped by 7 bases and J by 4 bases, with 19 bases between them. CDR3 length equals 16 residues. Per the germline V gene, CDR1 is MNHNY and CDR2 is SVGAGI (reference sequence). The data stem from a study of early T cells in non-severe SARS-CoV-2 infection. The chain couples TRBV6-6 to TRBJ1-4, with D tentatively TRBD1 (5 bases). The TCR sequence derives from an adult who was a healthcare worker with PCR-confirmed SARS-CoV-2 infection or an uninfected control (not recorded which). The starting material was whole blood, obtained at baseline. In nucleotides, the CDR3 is TGTGCCAGCACCACGGGAGGGGTCCTCGGTAATGAAAAACTGTTTTTT. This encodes CASTTGGVLGNEKLFF.